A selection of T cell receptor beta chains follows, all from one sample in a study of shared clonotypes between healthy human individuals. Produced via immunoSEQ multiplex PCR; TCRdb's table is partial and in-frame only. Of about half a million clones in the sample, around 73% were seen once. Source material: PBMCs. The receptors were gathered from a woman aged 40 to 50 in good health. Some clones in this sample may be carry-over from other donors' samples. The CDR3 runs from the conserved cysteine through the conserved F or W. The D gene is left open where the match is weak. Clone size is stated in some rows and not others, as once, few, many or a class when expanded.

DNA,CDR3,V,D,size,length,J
TGTGCCAGCAGCTTAGGGGGACAGGGGGCGACAGATACGCAGTATTTT,CASSLGGQGATDTQYF,TRBV11-2,TRBD1,NA,16,TRBJ2-3
TGTGCCAGTAGTGCCCGGGACCCCCACTATGGCTACACCTTC,CASSARDPHYGYTF,TRBV19,NA,NA,14,TRBJ1-2
TGTGCCAGCAGCTTACAAGGACAGGGAAGCACTGAAGCTTTCTTT,CASSLQGQGSTEAFF,TRBV7-2,TRBD1,NA,15,TRBJ1-1
TGTGCCAGCAACGCACATAGCGGGAGGGATTACAATGAGCAGTTCTTC,CASNAHSGRDYNEQFF,TRBV5-4,TRBD2,few,16,TRBJ2-1
TGCAGCGTTGATAGGGGAGGTAACTATGGCTACACCTTC,CSVDRGGNYGYTF,TRBV29-1,NA,NA,13,TRBJ1-2
TGTGCCACCAGCAGAGATTCGGGGGGCTCTGAAAAACTGTTTTTT,CATSRDSGGSEKLFF,TRBV15,NA,few,15,TRBJ1-4
TGTGCCAGCAGTTACGCTAGCGGGAGCTACGAGCAGTACTTC,CASSYASGSYEQYF,TRBV6-9,TRBD2,NA,14,TRBJ2-7
TGTGCCTGGAATGGCGGGAACACCGGGGAGCTGTTTTTT,CAWNGGNTGELFF,TRBV30,NA,NA,13,TRBJ2-2
TGCGCCAGCAGCTTGACGGCGACAGGGGGCGAAGAGACCCAGTACTTC,CASSLTATGGEETQYF,TRBV5-1,TRBD1,NA,16,TRBJ2-5
TGTGCCAGCAGTAAAGGACAGGGTCGCTACGAGCAGTACTTC,CASSKGQGRYEQYF,TRBV27,TRBD1,few,14,TRBJ2-7
TGTGCCAGCAGGAATCCAGGGGTGAACTTTAACTATGGCTACACCTTC,CASRNPGVNFNYGYTF,TRBV7-3,NA,few,16,TRBJ1-2
TGTGCCAGCAGCAAATTAAGGCTTGGGACCACCGGCTACACGTATTCCTACGAGCAGTACTTC,CASSKLRLGTTGYTYSYEQYF,TRBV21-1,NA,NA,21,TRBJ2-7
TGTGCCAGCAGCCAGGAGGCGGGGTACGAGCAGTACTTC,CASSQEAGYEQYF,TRBV4-2,NA,NA,13,TRBJ2-7
TGTGCCATCTCCGACAGGGTTTTCGATGAGCAGTTCTTC,CAISDRVFDEQFF,TRBV10-3,TRBD1,NA,13,TRBJ2-1
TGTGCCAGCAGTCTCGGACCAGTTCCAGATACGCAGTATTTT,CASSLGPVPDTQYF,TRBV28,NA,NA,14,TRBJ2-3
TGTGCCAGCAGCGTTTCAGCGGGAGGGAGGGAAGAGACCCAGTACTTC,CASSVSAGGREETQYF,TRBV9,TRBD2,NA,16,TRBJ2-5
TGTGCCACCAGCAGAGATATGCGCGGGGGGGATACGCAGTATTTT,CATSRDMRGGDTQYF,TRBV15,TRBD2,NA,15,TRBJ2-3
TGTGCCAGCTCAGTTAGCGGCTTCTACGAGCAGTACTTC,CASSVSGFYEQYF,TRBV18,NA,NA,13,TRBJ2-7
TGTGCCAGCAGCTCGGACAAAGGGGAAAAACTGTTTTTT,CASSSDKGEKLFF,TRBV5-8,NA,many,13,TRBJ1-4
TGCGCCAGCAGCTCCCGAACAGGGGTCGAGCAGTACTTC,CASSSRTGVEQYF,TRBV5-1,TRBD1,NA,13,TRBJ2-7
TGTGCCAGCAGCCAAGAACTAGTGCGAGGAGCAGATACGCAGTATTTT,CASSQELVRGADTQYF,TRBV4-2,NA,once,16,TRBJ2-3
TGTGCCAGCAGGCAACTTACCGGGGAGCTGTTTTTT,CASRQLTGELFF,TRBV6-1,NA,NA,12,TRBJ2-2
TGTGCCAGCAGTTTTACCTTCCCCACACGAGAAGATACGCAGTATTTT,CASSFTFPTREDTQYF,TRBV6-5,NA,NA,16,TRBJ2-3
TGTGCCAGCAGCTTGGGGACAGGTATCTCCTACGAGCAGTACTTC,CASSLGTGISYEQYF,TRBV7-2,TRBD1,NA,15,TRBJ2-7
TGTGCCAGCAGTTTATCAGGGGGGGCCTACAATGAGCAGTTCTTC,CASSLSGGAYNEQFF,TRBV28,NA,NA,15,TRBJ2-1
TGTGCCAGCTTGGGGCAGGGGGGTAATGAGCAGTTCTTC,CASLGQGGNEQFF,TRBV2,NA,NA,13,TRBJ2-1
TGTGCCAGTAGTGACAGGGTCAGCGAGCAGTACTTC,CASSDRVSEQYF,TRBV19,TRBD1,once,12,TRBJ2-7
TGTGCCAGTAGTCCACGGGACAGGGAGACCGGGGAGCTGTTTTTT,CASSPRDRETGELFF,TRBV19,TRBD1,NA,15,TRBJ2-2
TGCGCCAGCAGCTTGGCCCCACAGGAGGGCCAGCCCCAGCATTTT,CASSLAPQEGQPQHF,TRBV5-1,NA,NA,15,TRBJ1-5
TGTGCCAGCAGCTCCCTAGCGGGAAGGGTGGAAGATACGCAGTATTTT,CASSSLAGRVEDTQYF,TRBV7-9,TRBD2,NA,16,TRBJ2-3
TGTGCCAGCAGTTTATTTCGGCTTCGGGGGGATACGCAGTATTTT,CASSLFRLRGDTQYF,TRBV28,NA,NA,15,TRBJ2-3
TGTGCCAGCAGTCTCTGGGAGACCCAGTACTTC,CASSLWETQYF,TRBV2,NA,NA,11,TRBJ2-5